This T cell receptor (beta chain) was sequenced during a study of T-cell reconstitution after alpha-beta-depleted transplantation in children. General observations from the study: One year post-transplant, T-cell counts and diversity were largely derived from T cells produced anew. Recipient T cells and thymic progenitors that survived gave rise to the high TCRbeta diversity observed at day 60 in some patients. Several hundred graft clones that had expanded were reportedly the source of alpha-beta T cells about two months after transplant.

It was with unique molecular identifiers that the TCRbeta library was prepared. Via MiXCR, TCRdb re-called the PCR reads, giving one row per CDR3 protein. The profile shows 500,000 to 650,000 distinct CDR3 sequences, 10% to 15% of them singletons. Remarks on this clonotype: Its antigen is currently unknown.

This TCR was sampled from a male patient between 10 and 17 years old who had a stem cell transplant for acute myeloid leukemia, so the T cells may come from the graft donor. This specimen consisted of PBMCs, mostly from graft donor cells, obtained 360 days after TCRalphabeta/CD19-depleted stem cell transplant.

The CDR3 nucleotides are TGTGCCAGCAGCTTGGTCTTCAGCGGGACCCTTCATCCCCGCAATGAGCAGTTCTTC. Its protein product is CASSLVFSGTLHPRNEQFF. V usage is TRBV5-4 and J usage is TRBJ2-1, with 7 positions matching TRBD2. Looked up from germline, CDR1 is SGHNT and CDR2 is YYREEE (reference sequence). V dropped 0 bases and J dropped 6; count of bases not matched to a gene: 18. This CDR3 is 19 amino acids long.